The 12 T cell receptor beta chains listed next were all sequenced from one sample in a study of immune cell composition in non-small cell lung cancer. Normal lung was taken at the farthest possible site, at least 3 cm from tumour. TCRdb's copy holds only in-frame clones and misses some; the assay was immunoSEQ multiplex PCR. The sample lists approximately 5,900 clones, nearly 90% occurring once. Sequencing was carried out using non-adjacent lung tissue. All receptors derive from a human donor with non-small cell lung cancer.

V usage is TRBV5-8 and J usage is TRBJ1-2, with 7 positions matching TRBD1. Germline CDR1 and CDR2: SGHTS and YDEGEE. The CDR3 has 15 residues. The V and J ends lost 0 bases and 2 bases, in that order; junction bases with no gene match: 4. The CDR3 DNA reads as TGTGCCAGCAGCTTGGGGGACAGACCCAACTATGGCTACACCTTC. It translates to CASSLGDRPNYGYTF.

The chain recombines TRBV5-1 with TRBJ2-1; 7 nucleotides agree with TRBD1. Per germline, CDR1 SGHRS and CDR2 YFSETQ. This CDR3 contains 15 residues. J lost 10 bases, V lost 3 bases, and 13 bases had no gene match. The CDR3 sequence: CASSYRQGGIWEQFF. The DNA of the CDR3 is TGCGCCAGCAGCTACCGACAGGGTGGTATTTGGGAGCAGTTCTTC.

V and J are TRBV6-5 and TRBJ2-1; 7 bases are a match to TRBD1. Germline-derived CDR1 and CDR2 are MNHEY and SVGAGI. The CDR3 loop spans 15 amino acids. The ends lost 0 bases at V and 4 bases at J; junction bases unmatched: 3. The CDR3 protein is CASSYSGQSYNEQFF. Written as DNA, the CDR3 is TGTGCCAGCAGTTACTCGGGACAGAGTTACAATGAGCAGTTCTTC.

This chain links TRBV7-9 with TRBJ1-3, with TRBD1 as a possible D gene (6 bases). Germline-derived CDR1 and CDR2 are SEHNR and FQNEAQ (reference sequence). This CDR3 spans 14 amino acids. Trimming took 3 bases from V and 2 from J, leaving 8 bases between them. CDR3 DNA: TGTGCCAGCAGCTTGGGACAAGCTGGAAACACCATATATTTT. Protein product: CASSLGQAGNTIYF.

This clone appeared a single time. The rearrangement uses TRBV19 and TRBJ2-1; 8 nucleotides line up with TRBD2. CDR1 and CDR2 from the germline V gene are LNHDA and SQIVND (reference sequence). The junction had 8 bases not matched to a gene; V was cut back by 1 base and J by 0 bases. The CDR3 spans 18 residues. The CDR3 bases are TGTGCCAGTAGTATAGCCCCCTTTACTAGCGGCTCCTACAATGAGCAGTTCTTC. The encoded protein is CASSIAPFTSGSYNEQFF.

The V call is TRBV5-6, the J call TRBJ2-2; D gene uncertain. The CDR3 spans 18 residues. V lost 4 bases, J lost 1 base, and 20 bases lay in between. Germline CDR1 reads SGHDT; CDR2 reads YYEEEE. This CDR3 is CASSTLSTRQVNTGELFF. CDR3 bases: TGTGCCAGCAGCACCCTATCGACCCGGCAGGTGAACACCGGGGAGCTGTTTTTT.

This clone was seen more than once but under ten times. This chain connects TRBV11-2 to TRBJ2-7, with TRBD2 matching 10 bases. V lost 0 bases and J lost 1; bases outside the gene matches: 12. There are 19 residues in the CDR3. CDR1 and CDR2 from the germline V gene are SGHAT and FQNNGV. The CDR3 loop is CASSLDATSGLASSYEQYF. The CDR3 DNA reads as TGTGCCAGCAGCTTAGACGCAACCTCGGGACTAGCGTCTTCCTACGAGCAGTACTTC.

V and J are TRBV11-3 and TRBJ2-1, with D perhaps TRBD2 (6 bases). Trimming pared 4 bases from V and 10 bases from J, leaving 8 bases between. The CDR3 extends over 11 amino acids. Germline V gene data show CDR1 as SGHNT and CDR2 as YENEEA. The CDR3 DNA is TGTGCCAGCAGCTCGAGCGGGGAGCAGTTCTTC. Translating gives CASSSSGEQFF.

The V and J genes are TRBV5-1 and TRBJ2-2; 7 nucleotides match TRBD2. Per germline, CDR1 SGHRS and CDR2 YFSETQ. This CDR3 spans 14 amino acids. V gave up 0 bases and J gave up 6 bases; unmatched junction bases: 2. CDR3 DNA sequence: TGCGCCAGCAGCTTGGTTGCGGGAGCCGGGGAGCTGTTTTTT. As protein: CASSLVAGAGELFF.

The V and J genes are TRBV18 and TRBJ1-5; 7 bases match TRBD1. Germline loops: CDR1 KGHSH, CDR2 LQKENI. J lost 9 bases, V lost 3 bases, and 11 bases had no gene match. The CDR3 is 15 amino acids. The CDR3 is CASSPTGTGSWPQHF. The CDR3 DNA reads TGTGCCAGCTCACCGACAGGGACCGGCAGCTGGCCCCAGCATTTT.

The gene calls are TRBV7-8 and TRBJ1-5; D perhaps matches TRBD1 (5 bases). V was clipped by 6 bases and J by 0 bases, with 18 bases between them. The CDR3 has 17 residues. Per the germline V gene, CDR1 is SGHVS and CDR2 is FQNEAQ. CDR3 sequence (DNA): TGTGCCAGCAGTCATCAGGGATCGGGTTATAGCAATCAGCCCCAGCATTTT. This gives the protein CASSHQGSGYSNQPQHF.

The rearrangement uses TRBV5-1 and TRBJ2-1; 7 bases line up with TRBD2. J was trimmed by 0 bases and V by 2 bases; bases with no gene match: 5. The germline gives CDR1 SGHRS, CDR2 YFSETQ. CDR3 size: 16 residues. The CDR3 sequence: CASSFSGGSSYNEQFF. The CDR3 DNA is TGCGCCAGCAGCTTTTCCGGCGGGAGCTCCTACAATGAGCAGTTCTTC.